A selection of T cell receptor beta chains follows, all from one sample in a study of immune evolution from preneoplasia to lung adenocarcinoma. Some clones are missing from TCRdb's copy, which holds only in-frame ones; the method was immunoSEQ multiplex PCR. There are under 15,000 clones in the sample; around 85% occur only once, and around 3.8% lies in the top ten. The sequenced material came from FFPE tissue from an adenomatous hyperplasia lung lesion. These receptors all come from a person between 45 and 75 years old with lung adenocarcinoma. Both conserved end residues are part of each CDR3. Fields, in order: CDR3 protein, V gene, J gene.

CDR3 protein: CASSWGRGKSGNTIYF
V gene: TRBV7-6
J gene: TRBJ1-3

CDR3 protein: CASSLGAGGLNTEAFF
V gene: TRBV7-9
J gene: TRBJ1-1

CDR3 protein: CSVGGRGANTEAFF
V gene: TRBV29-1
J gene: TRBJ1-1

CDR3 protein: CASWDRGQNEKLFF
V gene: TRBV19
J gene: TRBJ1-4

CDR3 protein: CASSISAGREAFF
V gene: TRBV19
J gene: TRBJ1-1

CDR3 protein: CASSRRQGGTGANVLTF
V gene: TRBV13
J gene: TRBJ2-6

CDR3 protein: CASSSGPDGEQFF
V gene: TRBV6-6
J gene: TRBJ2-1

CDR3 protein: CASRPSGSSNEQFF
V gene: TRBV7-2
J gene: TRBJ2-1

CDR3 protein: CASSPWTGANTEAFF
V gene: TRBV7-2
J gene: TRBJ1-1

CDR3 protein: CASSPGIGFGNTEAFF
V gene: TRBV2
J gene: TRBJ1-1

CDR3 protein: CASSPQTGTSNNEQFF
V gene: TRBV4-1
J gene: TRBJ2-1

CDR3 protein: CASSFRSSETQYF
V gene: TRBV7-8
J gene: TRBJ2-5

CDR3 protein: CASSPPFPGATGELFF
V gene: TRBV18
J gene: TRBJ2-2

CDR3 protein: CASSLGKNTEAFF
V gene: TRBV28
J gene: TRBJ1-1

CDR3 protein: CASSVSQGGVGNEQFF
V gene: TRBV9
J gene: TRBJ2-1

CDR3 protein: CASSFGGPRGEGETQYF
V gene: TRBV5-1
J gene: TRBJ2-5

CDR3 protein: CASSLWASGRGSYEQYF
V gene: TRBV5-1
J gene: TRBJ2-7

CDR3 protein: CASSLGGGGVPGLAGVDTQYF
V gene: TRBV7-7
J gene: TRBJ2-3

CDR3 protein: CASSLVRNTGELFF
V gene: TRBV5-1
J gene: TRBJ2-2

CDR3 protein: CASSLGGGYNEQFF
V gene: TRBV5-1
J gene: TRBJ2-1

CDR3 protein: CASSAGQGVHAEAFF
V gene: TRBV2
J gene: TRBJ1-1

CDR3 protein: CASSPPGRYGDNEQFF
V gene: TRBV18
J gene: TRBJ2-1

CDR3 protein: CAWGSGREFGTDTQYF
V gene: TRBV30
J gene: TRBJ2-3

CDR3 protein: CASSDDAGDTQYF
V gene: TRBV10-1
J gene: TRBJ2-3

CDR3 protein: CASSLGQTSSYEQYF
V gene: TRBV5-6
J gene: TRBJ2-7

CDR3 protein: CASTPGGEATEAFF
V gene: TRBV28
J gene: TRBJ1-1

CDR3 protein: CASSLDGQSNQPQHF
V gene: TRBV5-1
J gene: TRBJ1-5

CDR3 protein: CACPGGYGYTF
V gene: TRBV30
J gene: TRBJ1-2

CDR3 protein: CSASSQDTQYF
V gene: TRBV20-1
J gene: TRBJ2-3

CDR3 protein: CASSSEGYSYNEQFF
V gene: TRBV11-2
J gene: TRBJ2-1

CDR3 protein: CASSPTRPGYGYTF
V gene: TRBV5-1
J gene: TRBJ1-2

CDR3 protein: CASSPPGYEQYF
V gene: TRBV28
J gene: TRBJ2-7

CDR3 protein: CASSPALGTSGTNEQFF
V gene: TRBV5-4
J gene: TRBJ2-1

CDR3 protein: CASSHPSGRGEEKLFF
V gene: TRBV2
J gene: TRBJ1-4

CDR3 protein: CASSQGRNTEAFF
V gene: TRBV7-8
J gene: TRBJ1-1

CDR3 protein: CASSPGSLGGYTF
V gene: TRBV18
J gene: TRBJ1-2

CDR3 protein: CASSYGVAGDENIQYF
V gene: TRBV6-6
J gene: TRBJ2-4